This TCR beta chain is from a study of T-cell reconstitution after alpha-beta-depleted transplantation in children listed by TCRdb under 2016. Concerning the study at large: Using TCR repertoire profiling, the study followed T-cell immune reconstitution in a quantitative way in children after TCRalphabeta/CD19-depleted allogeneic hematopoietic cell transplantation.

Regarding this clonotype: The clone's antigen remains unknown. No base quality values were provided; no much bigger clone lies one nucleotide off.

Broad study findings and their caveats: Over subsequent months, a decline in hyperexpanded clone frequencies was noted, and after one year, T-cell counts and TCRbeta diversity were mostly ascribed to newly produced T cells. In some patients, high TCRbeta diversity at day 60 was attributed to recipient T cells and intrathymic progenitors that had survived conditioning. Apparently early alphabetaT-cell count recovery about two months after transplant reportedly relied on only several hundred rapidly expanded clones derived from non-depleted graft cells.

The CDR3 sequence holds 14 residues, the cysteine and phenylalanine included. Only the CDR3 DNA is retained, 42 bases long and in frame from the first base. CDR1 is given as MNHEY and CDR2 as SVGEGT, both from the germline V gene. V loses 7 bases at its end and J loses 4 bases; junction bases beyond the gene matches: 7. The library came from PCR. Sequencer: Illumina HiSeq 2500. To normalize quantification of the TCRbeta repertoire, the TCR libraries were built with molecular barcoding that relied on unique molecular identifiers. The public reads were run again by TCRdb, first through fastp at Q25 and then through MiXCR, and only productive beta chains were kept. Every entry covers one CDR3 protein and lists the most common genes and DNA from its rows. Counted in this sample were around 580,000 distinct CDR3 sequences; more than 20% of them appeared once. 12% to 15% of the sample comes from the top ten.

The sample's treatment or condition label, decoded: allogeneic hematopoietic cell transplantation with graft depleted of TCRalphabeta T cells and CD19 B cells. TCRalphabeta/CD19-depleted allogeneic hematopoietic cell grafts were given to the transplant recipients, all of whom were children. The material was PBMCs, mostly from graft donor cells, obtained 360 days after TCRalphabeta/CD19-depleted stem cell transplant. The chain links TRBV6-2 or TRBV6-3 with TRBJ1-2, and 9 junction bases match TRBD1. The source is a boy in the first two years of life who had a stem cell transplant for acute myeloid leukemia, so the T cells may come from the graft donor. The CDR3 reads CASKPGQGRYGYTF. The DNA is TGTGCCAGCAAACCGGGACAGGGACGCTATGGCTACACCTTC.